The present entry profiles one TCR beta chain with its context. Its specificity is not known. This sample is drawn from a study of graft-versus-host responses after intestinal transplantation. About the study: All recipients were transplanted with multivisceral, liver-intestinal, or isolated intestinal grafts. The whole recipient group had anti-thymocyte globulin induction followed by tacrolimus and steroids for approximately three years. General study findings and limits: GvH clones were found in recipient marrow; some appeared first in ileum or blood. Graft-donor T cell macrochimerism coincided with high graft-versus-host to host-versus-graft clonal ratios in allografts.

Assay used: immunoSEQ multiplex PCR; TCRdb lists only in-frame clones, some missing. The sample contains tens of thousands of clones, 91% of which appear only once. The CDR3 consists of 15 residues. V lost 5 bases and J lost 4, with 18 bases in between. Looked up from germline, CDR1 is SGHRS and CDR2 is YFSETQ. The chain has TRBV5-1 and TRBJ1-1; D not resolved. Here the sequenced sample was unstimulated CD4+ T cells sorted from spleen or lymph node cells, taken before intestinal transplant. This TCR was sampled from a human donor who received an intestinal transplant. CDR3 sequence (DNA): TGCGCCAGCAGGATCCGGACCTCGGGAAGCACTGAAGCTTTCTTT. It yields the protein CASRIRTSGSTEAFF.